This T cell receptor (beta chain) was captured by sequencing in a study of T cell changes during pregnancy in multiple sclerosis. Measured with immunoSEQ multiplex PCR; TCRdb has only the in-frame clones, and not every one. The sample holds 56,000 or so clones, less than 90% seen once. V was pared by 0 bases and J by 6 bases, with 7 bases of the junction left unmatched. The CDR3 covers 15 residues. Germline V gene sequence: CDR1 SGHRS, CDR2 YFSETQ. The clonotype was recovered from a female donor with multiple sclerosis, enrolled in a pregnancy study. V usage is TRBV5-1 and J usage is TRBJ1-2; 8 bases match TRBD1. Sequenced material: CD4+ T cells from peripheral blood mononuclear cells, taken in the third trimester of pregnancy. DNA for the CDR3: TGCGCCAGCAGCTTGGACGGACAGGGAGGTAATGGCTACACCTTC. Encoded protein: CASSLDGQGGNGYTF.